This T cell receptor (beta chain) is drawn from a study of T cells in Graves' hyperthyroidism and ophthalmopathy. This clonotype has more than one count but fewer than ten. TCR beta CDR3 sequences were amplified from RNA transcripts. When the TCR CDR3 underwent first-round RT-PCR, the HTBI primer set was used. TCRdb recomputed calls from the multiplex PCR reads with MiXCR, one row per CDR3 protein. Altogether hundreds of thousands of distinct CDR3 sequences are present, roughly 15% being singletons, with the ten largest covering roughly a tenth. CDR1 and CDR2 (germline): DFQATT, SNEGSKA (reference sequence). The CDR3 runs to 14 residues. The J segment lost 2 bases and the V segment lost 5 bases, leaving 6 bases of the junction unmatched.

The V gene is TRBV20-1, the J gene TRBJ2-7; 10 nucleotides match TRBD1. The receptor was isolated from a woman under 30 with Graves' hyperthyroidism. Sequencing was performed on blood. The DNA of the CDR3 is TGCAGTGCTCCGGGACAGGGGAAAACCTACGAGCAGTACTTC. Amino acid sequence: CSAPGQGKTYEQYF.